This T cell receptor (beta chain) appears in the sequencing data of a study of T cell clonality in common variable immunodeficiency. Whole-study results and caveats: In common variable immunodeficiency, TCR beta chains reportedly carried fewer deletions and N-nucleotide insertions.

On this clone itself: Its antigen is still unknown. The read comes to an end 3 residues before the CDR3 does, leaving the germline J gene to fill in the end.

Sequenced by immunoSEQ multiplex PCR; TCRdb stores in-frame clones only, minus some. The listing contains fewer than 20,000 clones. The germline gives CDR1 LNHDA, CDR2 SQIVND (reference sequence). The CDR3 length is 13 residues. Between the trimmed V and J ends, which lost 9 bases and 3 bases, there was a span of 13 bases. This receptor was taken from a human donor with common variable immunodeficiency. V gene TRBV19 combines with J gene TRBJ2-3, with D tentatively TRBD2 (5 bases). Sample: peripheral blood mononuclear cells. The sequenced part of the CDR3 DNA is TGTGCCAGGACACGGACTTTTACAGATACG. Protein product: CARTRTFTDT. The full CDR3 protein is CARTRTFTDTQYF. Full variable domain (missing parts from reference TRBV19 and TRBJ2-3): DGGITQSPKYLFRKEGQNVTLSCEQNLNHDAMYWYRQDPGQGLRLIYYSQIVNDFQKGDIAEGYSVSREKKESFPLTVTSAQKNPTAFYLCARTRTFTDTQYFGPGTRLTVL.